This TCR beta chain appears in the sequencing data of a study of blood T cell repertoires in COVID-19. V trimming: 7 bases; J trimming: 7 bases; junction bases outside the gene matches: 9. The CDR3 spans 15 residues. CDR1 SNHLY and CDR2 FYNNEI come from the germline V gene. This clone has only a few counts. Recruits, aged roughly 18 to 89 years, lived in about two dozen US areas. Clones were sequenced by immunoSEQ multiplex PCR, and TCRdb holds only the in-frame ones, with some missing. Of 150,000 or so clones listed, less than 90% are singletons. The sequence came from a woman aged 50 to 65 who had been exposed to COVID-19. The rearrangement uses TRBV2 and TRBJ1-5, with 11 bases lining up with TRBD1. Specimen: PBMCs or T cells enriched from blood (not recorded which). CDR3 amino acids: CASTGTGGAGQPQHF. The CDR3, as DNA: TGTGCCAGCACCGGGACAGGGGGAGCGGGGCAGCCCCAGCATTTT.